This T cell receptor beta chain emerged from a study of T cells expressing NK-cell markers. For the study at large: Source material for TCR beta repertoires consisted of sorted CD3+CD56+NKG2C+, CD3+CD56+NKG2C- and CD3+CD56-NKG2C+ T cells. The study, taken as a whole, reports: Leadership of the CD3+CD56-NKG2C+ fraction also belonged to these clonotypes in a handful of donors. Among CD8+ T cells from about six donors, dominant NKG2C+ clonotypes accounted for roughly 1.0-7.0%.

Germline-derived CDR1 and CDR2 are LGHDT and YNNKEL (reference sequence). The CDR3 spans 15 residues. As to this clonotype: As yet, its antigen is unknown.

The authors made TCR beta cDNA libraries by 5'RACE template switching. This switching added a universal primer site and UMIs. TCRdb reprocessed the 5' RACE reads and reports one entry per CDR3 protein, with no DNA. The ten most abundant clones cover about 3.6% of a sample with a few hundred thousand distinct CDR3 sequences. Sequencing used blood T cells: a sorted CD56 or NKG2C T cell subset, CD4+ or CD8+ T cells, or bulk PBMC T cells (not recorded which). The chain uses TRBV3-1 and TRBJ2-5; lacking DNA, the TRBD1 call made by TCRdb goes unchecked. This sequence originates from a man younger than 35 in good health. The CDR3 here is CASSLRTGTRETQYF.